A single sample gave rise to the 17 T cell receptor beta chains below, sequenced in a study of blood T cell repertoires in COVID-19 (dated by TCRdb to the early 2020s). The library was obtained by the immunoSEQ multiplex PCR assay. TCRdb mirrors the immuneACCESS table, restricted to in-frame sequences. Some clones are absent from its copies; in checked studies, under half trace to an unresolved V gene, and the reason for the others is unknown. The sample profile shows 85,000 to 110,000 clones; nearly 90% of them were found once. Approximately 3% of the sample goes to the ten largest clones. Sequencing was carried out using peripheral blood. The receptor set was obtained from a man aged 45 to 65 in a cohort sampled during active COVID-19.

The rearrangement links TRBV6-6 to TRBJ1-4, with TRBD1 matching over 10 bases. V lost 6 bases, J lost 5 bases, and 3 bases stayed unmatched. The CDR3 loop spans 14 amino acids. CDR1 MNHNY and CDR2 SVGAGI come from the germline V gene (reference sequence). CDR3 protein: CASRPGQGNEKLFF. The CDR3 DNA is TGTGCCAGCAGGCCGGGACAGGGGAATGAAAAACTGTTTTTT.

The chain is built from TRBV2 and TRBJ1-4, with D tentatively TRBD1 (6 bases). Trimming took off 6 bases at V and 0 bases at J, with 11 bases between the two ends. The CDR3 contains 15 residues. Germline CDR1 SNHLY, CDR2 FYNNEI. CDR3 sequence reads: CASSPGTPTNEKLFF. The CDR3, as DNA: TGTGCCAGCAGCCCGGGGACACCAACTAATGAAAAACTGTTTTTT.

J is TRBJ1-1 and V is TRBV15; D not resolved. Trimming took 0 bases from V and 5 from J, leaving 13 bases between them. CDR3 length: 15 amino acids. Per the germline V gene, CDR1 is LNHNV and CDR2 is YYDKDF (reference sequence). The CDR3 bases are TGTGCCACCAGCAGAGATCGATTTAGCCAGACTGAAGCTTTCTTT. This encodes CATSRDRFSQTEAFF.

The CDR3 nucleotides are TGCGCCAGCTCTACTCGAGGCGGGGTCGAGACCCAGTACTTC. Translating it yields CASSTRGGVETQYF. The chain carries TRBV5-1 and TRBJ2-5; D possibly corresponds to TRBD2 (6 bases). The CDR3 runs 14 residues. The V gene's germline CDR1 is SGHRS and CDR2 YFSETQ. V gave up 7 bases and J gave up 5 bases, with 18 bases separating them.

CDR3 sequence (DNA): TGTGCCAGCAGCTTAGTGGGGTCAGGGTTAGGGGCCAACGTCCTGACTTTC. This codes for CASSLVGSGLGANVLTF. V is TRBV7-6 and J is TRBJ2-6, with D maybe TRBD1 (5 bases). The CDR3 spans 17 residues. Trimming pared 1 base from V and 4 bases from J, leaving 14 bases between. The germline V gene has CDR1 SGHVS and CDR2 FNYEAQ.

The chain uses TRBV5-1 and TRBJ2-1; the D gene is possibly TRBD2 (5 bases). This CDR3 is 13 amino acids long. The V and J ends lost 0 bases and 8 bases respectively, with 9 bases between them. From germline, CDR1 is SGHRS and CDR2 YFSETQ. The DNA of the CDR3 is TGCGCCAGCAGCTTGGCCGGGGTCGATGAGCAGTTCTTC. This codes for CASSLAGVDEQFF.

The V call is TRBV5-4, the J call TRBJ2-2; 11 bases agree with TRBD2. Germline assignment: CDR1 SGHNT and CDR2 YYREEE (reference sequence). Unmatched junction bases numbered 12, after V lost 9 bases and J lost 2 bases. The CDR3 length is 17 residues. CDR3 bases: TGTGCCACAGCTGAGGTAGCGGGGGGGATAAACACCGGGGAGCTGTTTTTT. This sequence encodes CATAEVAGGINTGELFF.

The CDR3: CASSYAGPYGYTF. The DNA for the CDR3 is TGTGCCAGCAGTTACGCGGGGCCCTATGGCTACACCTTC. This chain connects TRBV6-2 or TRBV6-3 to TRBJ1-2, with a possible D match to TRBD1 (5 bases). CDR1 is MNHEY, CDR2 SVGEGT, per germline. V lost 2 bases to trimming and J lost 4 bases, with 8 bases between them. The CDR3 has 13 residues.

The rearrangement joins TRBV13 to TRBJ2-7; D uncertain. This CDR3 region has 12 residues. With 3 bases removed from V and 3 bases from J, the gap between germline ends came to 6 bases. Germline lookup yields CDR1 PRHDT and CDR2 FYEKMQ (reference sequence). The CDR3 coding sequence is TGTGCCAGCAGCTTTGGGCTCTACGAGCAGTACGTC. Translation: CASSFGLYEQYV.

V and J are TRBV6-5 and TRBJ1-3; D remains ambiguous. The V gene lost 8 bases and the J gene lost 15 bases, with 20 bases spanning the gap. Germline V gene lookup returns CDR1 MNHEY and CDR2 SVGAGI. The CDR3 is 12 amino acids. For the CDR3, the DNA is TGTGCCAGCGGGTACCCAGGACTTTCCTCATATTTT. This codes for CASGYPGLSSYF.

This chain connects TRBV5-4 to TRBJ2-5; 10 nucleotides align to TRBD1. The CDR3 totals 15 residues. The ends lost 3 bases at V and 0 bases at J; junction bases unmatched: 2. Germline CDR1 and CDR2: SGHNT and YYREEE (reference sequence). CDR3 sequence (DNA): TGTGCCAGCAGCTCGGACAGGGGGTACCAAGAGACCCAGTACTTC. Translation: CASSSDRGYQETQYF. Together with reference TRBV5-4 and TRBJ2-5, the CDR3 gives the full variable domain: ETGVTQSPTHLIKTRGQQVTLRCSSQSGHNTVSWYQQALGQGPQFIFQYYREEENGRGNFPPRFSGLQFPNYSSELNVNALELDDSALYLCASSSDRGYQETQYFGPGTRLLVL.

The rearrangement uses TRBV5-5 and TRBJ1-5; D is ambiguous. The CDR3 has 18 amino acids. Trimming cost V 1 base and J 2 bases, with 19 bases left between them. From germline, CDR1 is SGHKS and CDR2 YYEKEE (reference sequence). CDR3 region: CASSLSGTPAWGNQPQHF. DNA for the CDR3: TGTGCCAGCAGCTTGAGCGGCACCCCGGCGTGGGGCAATCAGCCCCAGCATTTT.

The genes are TRBV6-5 and TRBJ2-1, with 11 bases identical to TRBD1. Trimming took 5 bases from V and 8 from J; bases not matched to a gene: 5. This CDR3 has 14 residues. The germline V gene encodes CDR1 MNHEY and CDR2 SVGAGI. CDR3 DNA sequence: TGTGCCAGCAGTCTCCGGACAGGGGGCGATGAGCAGTTCTTC. This gives the protein CASSLRTGGDEQFF.

This chain connects TRBV3-1 (or the pseudogene TRBV3-2) to TRBJ2-3; D is unresolved. The CDR3 covers 15 residues. V was clipped by 0 bases and J by 0 bases, with 7 bases between them. The germline V gene encodes CDR1 LGHDT and CDR2 YNNKEL (reference sequence). The DNA for the CDR3 is TGTGCCAGCAGCCAAGATCTTACTAGCACAGATACGCAGTATTTT. Its translation is CASSQDLTSTDTQYF.

This chain links TRBV6-5 with TRBJ1-2; D may be TRBD1 (6 bases). In germline, CDR1 is MNHEY, CDR2 SVGAGI. Trimming pared 0 bases from V and 5 bases from J, leaving 10 bases between. CDR3 length: 14 residues. Here the CDR3 DNA reads TGTGCCAGCAGTTACTCGGACAGTCGGTATGGCTACACCTTC. Translation gives CASSYSDSRYGYTF.

In DNA, the CDR3 is TGTGCCAGCTCACCGACGGGACTAGCGGGGGAGACAGATACGCAGTATTTT. Its translation: CASSPTGLAGETDTQYF. The chain combines TRBV18 with TRBJ2-3, with TRBD2 matching over 14 bases. CDR3 length equals 17 residues. CDR1 KGHSH and CDR2 LQKENI come from the germline V gene. Germline trimming cut 3 bases from V and 3 bases from J; bases unmatched to any gene: 5.

The chain couples TRBV28 to TRBJ1-1; tentatively, D is TRBD1 (6 bases). CDR3 length: 15 residues. Looked up from germline, CDR1 is MDHEN and CDR2 is SYDVKM. Trimming shortened V by 8 bases and J by 4 bases, and 20 bases separated the two germline ends. CDR3 protein: CASHDGGRLGTEAFF. CDR3 nucleotide sequence: TGTGCCAGCCACGACGGGGGGCGATTGGGCACTGAAGCTTTCTTT.